Listed here are 24 T cell receptor beta chains from one sample, sequenced in a study of cytomegalovirus exposure and HLA in healthy donors. PCR amplification relied on 60 Vbeta primers (plus 13 Jbeta primers). Assay: immunoSEQ multiplex PCR; the TCRdb copy retains only in-frame clones and omits some. The sample carries fewer than 150,000 clones, 60% to 80% recorded once. Sequenced sample: PBMCs. These receptors were obtained from a male donor in good health and CMV-seronegative.

This chain joins TRBV6-5 and TRBJ1-2, with D possibly matching TRBD1 (5 bases). With 0 bases removed from V and 2 bases from J, the gap between germline ends came to 10 bases. CDR1 and CDR2 from the germline V gene are MNHEY and SVGAGI. This CDR3 region has 15 residues. The CDR3 is CASSYSGPGNYGYTF. CDR3 coding DNA: TGTGCCAGCAGTTACTCCGGCCCAGGGAACTATGGCTACACCTTC.

The genes are TRBV6-5 and TRBJ1-5, with D possibly matching TRBD1 (6 bases). The V end lost 2 bases, the J end lost 6 bases, and 8 bases lay between the germline ends. CDR3 size: 13 residues. Looked up from germline, CDR1 is MNHEY and CDR2 is SVGAGI. CDR3 DNA sequence: TGTGCCAGCAGTTACCAGGGGCGTCAGCCCCAGCATTTT. As protein: CASSYQGRQPQHF.

The V and J genes are TRBV7-8 and TRBJ2-1; 10 bases agree with TRBD2. CDR3 length: 16 amino acids. The V gene end was trimmed by 5 bases and the J gene end by 5 bases; junction bases not matched to a gene: 9. In germline, CDR1 is SGHVS, CDR2 FQNEAQ. For the CDR3, the DNA is TGTGCCAGCAGCCTTGACTTAGCGGGGGGTCACAATGAGCAGTTCTTC. It is translated as CASSLDLAGGHNEQFF.

The chain has TRBV4-2 and TRBJ2-2; 11 bases agree with TRBD2. Germline CDR1 LGHNA, CDR2 YNFKEQ. CDR3 length equals 17 residues. With 2 bases clipped from V and 7 bases from J, the junction kept 9 bases outside the gene matches. The CDR3 bases are TGTGCCAGCAGCCAACCCTCTAGCGGGGGGCTTTTCGGGGAGCTGTTTTTT. It translates to CASSQPSSGGLFGELFF.

This clone was detected a few times. Written as DNA, the CDR3 is TGTGCCAGCAGGGCTCTAGCAGCAGATACGCAGTATTTT. Its protein product is CASRALAADTQYF. This chain joins TRBV2 and TRBJ2-3, with a weak D call TRBD2 (5 bases). Germline V gene sequence: CDR1 SNHLY, CDR2 FYNNEI. This CDR3 has 13 amino acids. Trimming left V 6 bases short and J 4 bases short, with 11 bases between.

CDR3 loop: CASSPDNSPLHF. The CDR3 bases are TGTGCCAGCAGCCCCGATAATTCACCCCTCCACTTT. The J gene is TRBJ1-6, the V gene TRBV7-9; no reliable D call. There are 12 residues in the CDR3. V lost 5 bases, J lost 5 bases, and 4 bases lay in between. Germline V gene sequence: CDR1 SEHNR, CDR2 FQNEAQ (reference sequence).

The rearrangement links TRBV28 to TRBJ2-3, with D perhaps matching TRBD2 (6 bases). This CDR3 has 16 residues. The V and J ends lost 6 bases and 3 bases respectively, with 19 bases between them. CDR1 is MDHEN and CDR2 is SYDVKM in the germline V gene. The CDR3 sequence: CASRGLGGVRTDTQYF. The CDR3 DNA follows: TGTGCCAGCAGGGGGTTGGGCGGGGTAAGGACAGATACGCAGTATTTT. The whole variable domain, filled in from reference TRBV28 and TRBJ2-3, reads DVKVTQSSRYLVKRTGEKVFLECVQDMDHENMFWYRQDPGLGLRLIYFSYDVKMKEKGDIPEGYSVSREKKERFSLILESASTNQTSMYLCASRGLGGVRTDTQYFGPGTRLTVL.

The chain recombines TRBV29-1 with TRBJ1-2; the D gene is possibly TRBD1 (5 bases). Germline V lookup: CDR1 SQVTM, CDR2 ANQGSEA. The CDR3 runs 12 residues. V lost 5 bases to trimming and J lost 2 bases, with 9 bases between them. This chain's CDR3 is CSVLDSNYGYTF. As DNA, the CDR3 is TGCAGCGTTTTAGACAGCAACTATGGCTACACCTTC.

The rearrangement links TRBV19 to TRBJ1-5, with D tentatively TRBD1 (6 bases). CDR3 length: 16 amino acids. CDR1 is LNHDA, CDR2 SQIVND, per germline (reference sequence). V dropped 3 bases and J dropped 1 base, with 13 bases sitting between them. The CDR3 spells CASSIWTVVSNQPQHF. The CDR3 DNA follows: TGTGCCAGTAGTATTTGGACAGTTGTAAGCAATCAGCCCCAGCATTTT.

The chain combines TRBV9 with TRBJ2-7; 11 nucleotides line up with TRBD2. Per the germline V gene, CDR1 is SGDLS and CDR2 is YYNGEE. The V segment lost 4 bases and the J segment 4 bases; nucleotides outside the gene matches: 7. This CDR3 region has 15 residues. The CDR3 nucleotides are TGTGCCAGCAGCCCAAATAGCGGGGGGGCTTACGAGCAGTACTTC. Translation gives CASSPNSGGAYEQYF.

This chain connects TRBV7-2 to TRBJ2-7, with D possibly TRBD1 on 6 matching bases. In germline, CDR1 is SGHTA, CDR2 FQGNSA. This CDR3 spans 15 amino acids. The ends were cut back, 5 bases at V and 2 bases at J, with 16 bases in the middle. DNA for the CDR3: TGTGCCAGCAGCCGAAGGGGGACCGACACCTACGAGCAGTACTTC. Amino acid sequence: CASSRRGTDTYEQYF. Full variable domain (missing parts from reference TRBV7-2 and TRBJ2-7): GAGVSQSPSNKVTEKGKDVELRCDPISGHTALYWYRQSLGQGLEFLIYFQGNSAPDKSGLPSDRFSAERTGGSVSTLTIQRTQQEDSAVYLCASSRRGTDTYEQYFGPGTRLTVT.

The chain uses TRBV7-8 and TRBJ2-7; no clear D gene. Germline CDR1 is SGHVS and CDR2 is FQNEAQ. The CDR3 sequence is 15 residues long. The V end was cut by 1 base, the J end by 2 bases, with 12 bases between. For the CDR3, the DNA is TGTGCCAGCAGCTTAGTCGGGTCCAGCGCCTACGAGCAGTACTTC. Translated: CASSLVGSSAYEQYF.

This chain links TRBV11-2 with TRBJ1-2; the D gene is possibly TRBD1 (6 bases). Trimming took 4 bases from V and 5 from J, leaving 14 bases between them. The CDR3 has 14 amino acids. Germline V CDR1 and CDR2: SGHAT, FQNNGV. The CDR3 nucleotides are TGTGCCAGCAGCTCTTCCGAAAGGGGGTATGGCTACACCTTC. This sequence encodes CASSSSERGYGYTF.

The rearrangement links TRBV5-6 to TRBJ2-3; TRBD1 matches 9 bases. The CDR3 has 16 residues. From germline, CDR1 is SGHDT and CDR2 YYEEEE. The V and J ends lost 0 bases and 5 bases, in that order; junction bases with no gene match: 7. In DNA, the CDR3 is TGTGCCAGCAGCTTGGCCGCGGGGACAGGGAGAGATACGCAGTATTTT. Its translation: CASSLAAGTGRDTQYF.

This sequence joins TRBV11-3 and TRBJ2-1, with TRBD2 matching over 10 bases. In germline, CDR1 is SGHNT, CDR2 YENEEA. The CDR3 runs 13 residues. The V segment lost 4 bases and the J segment 16 bases; nucleotides outside the gene matches: 10. The CDR3 reads CASSSTAGGQTFF. CDR3 bases: TGTGCCAGCAGCTCTACAGCGGGGGGGCAGACTTTCTTC.

V is TRBV7-2 and J is TRBJ1-4; tentative D call: TRBD1 (6 bases). CDR1 is SGHTA, CDR2 FQGNSA, per germline. V lost 8 bases to trimming and J lost 8 bases, with 18 bases between them. The CDR3 spans 14 residues. This CDR3 is CASGLQGIGEKLFF. CDR3 nucleotides: TGTGCCAGCGGTTTACAGGGAATAGGGGAAAAACTGTTTTTT.

In DNA, the CDR3 is TGTGCCAGCAAAATAGGGGTCTCAAGCACAGATACGCAGTATTTT. Its translation: CASKIGVSSTDTQYF. The rearrangement uses TRBV2 and TRBJ2-3; perhaps TRBD1 as D (5 bases). Germline V CDR1 and CDR2: SNHLY, FYNNEI. With 7 bases removed from V and 0 bases from J, the gap between germline ends came to 14 bases. The CDR3 is made up of 15 amino acids.

The chain employs TRBV5-1 and TRBJ1-1; D is unresolved. Germline V lookup: CDR1 SGHRS, CDR2 YFSETQ. V was pared by 4 bases and J by 5 bases, with 15 bases between. The CDR3 totals 14 residues. CDR3 nucleotides: TGCGCCAGCAGCGCCCGGTCAGGCGGGACTGAAGCTTTCTTT. It encodes CASSARSGGTEAFF.

The chain links TRBV10-1 to TRBJ2-3, with 11 bases fitting TRBD2. V lost 11 bases, J lost 1 base, and 11 bases stayed unmatched. Germline V gene data show CDR1 as WNHNN and CDR2 as SYGVQD (reference sequence). This CDR3 contains 16 residues. DNA for the CDR3: TGCGCCGGTGGGTCTAGCGGGGGGAAACGCACAGATACGCAGTATTTT. This gives the protein CAGGSSGGKRTDTQYF.

In this sample, this clone turned up once. This chain connects TRBV18 to TRBJ2-7; D remains unclear. This CDR3 spans 13 amino acids. Per germline, CDR1 KGHSH and CDR2 LQKENI. Trimming stripped 6 bases from V and 5 bases from J, with 14 bases between. The chain's CDR3 is CASSDTLDDEQYF. In DNA, the CDR3 is TGTGCCAGCTCGGATACTCTAGACGACGAGCAGTACTTC.

The CDR3 DNA follows: TGTGCCAGCTCACCGACGCCGGCTAGCGGTCCTAGCACAGATACGCAGTATTTT. It translates to CASSPTPASGPSTDTQYF. The J gene is TRBJ2-3, the V gene TRBV18; TRBD2 agrees at 7 bases. The V gene's germline CDR1 is KGHSH and CDR2 LQKENI. The CDR3 is made up of 18 amino acids. Unmatched junction bases numbered 12, after V lost 3 bases and J lost 0 bases.

This clone was detected a few times. The chain uses TRBV27 and TRBJ2-1; no clear D gene. From germline, CDR1 is MNHEY and CDR2 SMNVEV (reference sequence). V was trimmed by 0 bases and J by 1 base, leaving 4 bases between them. The CDR3 extends over 14 amino acids. DNA of the CDR3: TGTGCCAGCAGTTTATCTAGATCCTACAATGAGCAGTTCTTC. Its translation: CASSLSRSYNEQFF.

The J gene is TRBJ1-2, the V gene TRBV5-4; tentative D call: TRBD1 (6 bases). This CDR3 contains 13 residues. Germline V gene lookup returns CDR1 SGHNT and CDR2 YYREEE (reference sequence). V lost 2 bases and J lost 4, with 9 bases in between. The CDR3 DNA reads as TGTGCCAGCAGCTTCGACAGGATCTATGGCTACACCTTC. Protein: CASSFDRIYGYTF.

This clone was found a few times. The chain is built from TRBV18 and TRBJ2-3, with D unresolved. CDR1 is KGHSH, CDR2 LQKENI, per germline. V lost 2 bases to trimming and J lost 5 bases, with 8 bases between them. The length of the CDR3 is 13 residues. This CDR3 reads CASSPNQLDTQYF. The CDR3 coding sequence is TGTGCCAGCTCACCAAATCAACTAGATACGCAGTATTTT. Drawing the rest from reference TRBV18 and TRBJ2-3, the complete variable domain is NAGVMQNPRHLVRRRGQEARLRCSPMKGHSHVYWYRQLPEEGLKFMVYLQKENIIDESGMPKERFSAEFPKEGPSILRIQQVVRGDSAAYFCASSPNQLDTQYFGPGTRLTVL.